The following is a T cell receptor (beta chain) sequence with its context. This clonotype is regarded as medium-sized (0.01 to 0.1%). Its target antigen remains unknown. No much larger clone is present one base from it, and per-base qualities are unavailable. Ficoll-Paque density gradient centrifugation was the method used to isolate PBMCs. TCRdb names Illumina NovaSeq 6000 as the instrument used. Using 5'RACE with constant-segment primers, TCRalpha and TCRbeta cDNA libraries were constructed, with sample barcodes and unique molecular identifiers added in the process. Trizol reagent was used to extract RNA from every sample. Libraries were amplified in two PCR steps, with a second sample barcode and Illumina TruSeq adapters added in the second step. Sequencing of libraries was performed on an Illumina NovaSeq with 2 x 150 bp paired-end reads. As for how the authors treated the data: With migec v1.2.7, reads were demultiplexed and then collapsed into UMI-guided consensus sequences. Using mixcr v2.1.11, UMI consensuses were aligned to TRA and TRB V and J templates and then assembled into clonotypes. Expanded or contracted clonotypes were those called significant by both edgeR and NoisET, with noise models trained on biological replicates. For edgeR calls, a false discovery rate-adjusted p below 0.01 and a log2 fold-change threshold of 1 were applied. As an exploratory analysis of dynamics, max-normalized trajectories of the 1000 most abundant clonotypes were examined with PCA combined with hierarchical clustering. Separately sequenced CD4+ and CD8+ repertoires were used to assign the CD4 or CD8 phenotype of responding clones. TCRdb trimmed the raw reads at Q25, called clones with MiXCR and kept productive beta chains. For every CDR3 protein sequence, its rows merge into one entry that carries the most common genes and DNA. These V and J calls derive from TCRdb rather than the authors' analysis. In this sample the table shows tens of thousands of distinct CDR3 sequences, around 13% of which occur a single time. Together, the top ten hold 40% to 45% of the sample.

This sample is part of a study of T-cell memory formation after mild COVID-19 (dated by TCRdb to the early 2020s). Study-wide context: TCR sequence clusters from the two donors were found to be largely donor specific. T-cell clones expanding and contracting after mild COVID-19 in a couple of donors were tracked by longitudinal TCRalpha and TCRbeta repertoire sequencing. The cohort was made up of two young adult volunteers, one female and one male, who were previously healthy.

From the cysteine through the phenylalanine, the CDR3 covers 18 amino acids. CDR3 DNA only is kept here, 54 bases in frame from base 1. V was cut back by 5 bases and J by 2 bases, leaving a gap of 19 bases between them. According to the germline V gene, CDR1 reads SGHVS and CDR2 reads FQNEAQ. Study-wide conclusions, independent of this receptor: The second-wave clones that peaked on day 37 were not confirmed to be SARS-CoV-2 specific. Clones that contracted from day 15 to 85 showed balanced CD4/CD8 phenotypes, whereas a second wave of clones that expanded from day 15 to 37 leaned towards CD4+. Contracting CD4+ clones were located mainly in the CM and EM memory subsets, whereas CD8+ clones were found to be enriched in EMRA. Some responding clones were detected in pre-infection memory, suggesting pre-existing cross-reactive memory T cells joined the SARS-CoV-2 response. The study covered only two mild cases, and larger cohorts including severe cases with pre-infection samples were considered necessary.

What was sequenced was PBMCs or a T cell subset sorted from them (not recorded which). The sequence was collected from a man aged 18 to 29 who had mild COVID-19 (a few samples of this study predate the infection). The sample titles of this study are shuffled in the database, so cell type and time point are left out; the donor was told from shared clones. The sequence joins TRBV7-8 to TRBJ1-6, with a tentative D gene TRBD1 over 5 matching bases. The CDR3 protein: CASSTTTRDSTYNSPLHF. The sequence in DNA is TGTGCCAGCAGCACAACTACCCGGGACTCCACCTATAATTCACCCCTCCACTTT.